A selection of T cell receptor beta chains follows, all from one sample in a study of T cell responses to AZD1222 COVID-19 vaccine. Data came from immunoSEQ multiplex PCR; TCRdb stores just in-frame clones and leaves some out. The sample holds 130,000 to 150,000 clones, 75% to 95% seen once. The input for sequencing was peripheral blood, taken on day 0 of MenACWY control vaccination. These receptors were taken from an adult in good health. Each CDR3 is given with its conserved first and last residue. A D gene is named only where the DNA matches it firmly. The size field is filled for only some rows; it gives once, few, many or a size class.

j_gene,abundance,v_gene,d_gene,CDR3aa,CDR3nt
TRBJ2-6,NA,TRBV9,NA,CASSPRVNANVLTF,TGTGCCAGCAGCCCGAGGGTGAATGCCAACGTCCTGACTTTC
TRBJ1-4,NA,TRBV28,NA,CASSSTQGTNEKLFF,TGTGCCAGCAGTTCTACTCAGGGAACTAATGAAAAACTGTTTTTT
TRBJ1-1,NA,TRBV2,NA,CASILGEMNTEAFF,TGTGCCAGCATTCTGGGGGAGATGAACACTGAAGCTTTCTTT
TRBJ1-2,NA,TRBV7-2,NA,CASSLAQAGRGSYTF,TGTGCCAGCAGCTTAGCGCAGGCAGGTCGTGGCAGCTACACCTTC
TRBJ1-1,NA,TRBV7-9,NA,CASSPTGINMNTEAFF,TGTGCCAGCAGCCCCACAGGGATTAACATGAACACTGAAGCTTTCTTT
TRBJ1-1,NA,TRBV15,TRBD1,CATTPTGTGIGEAFF,TGTGCCACCACCCCGACGGGGACAGGGATTGGCGAAGCTTTCTTT
TRBJ1-1,NA,TRBV28,TRBD1,CASRITGGGNTEAFF,TGTGCCAGCAGGATAACAGGGGGAGGGAACACTGAAGCTTTCTTT
TRBJ2-7,NA,TRBV7-9,NA,CASRYGGTGEQYF,TGTGCCAGCAGGTACGGGGGAACGGGAGAGCAGTACTTC
TRBJ1-4,NA,TRBV6-5,TRBD1,CASVETGGVWEKLFF,TGTGCCAGCGTCGAGACAGGGGGCGTCTGGGAAAAACTGTTTTTT
TRBJ1-5,few,TRBV10-1,NA,CASSESRRGLQPQHF,TGCGCCAGCAGTGAGTCTCGGAGGGGCCTTCAGCCCCAGCATTTT
TRBJ1-1,NA,TRBV5-4,NA,CASGGDVEAFF,TGTGCCAGCGGCGGGGATGTTGAAGCTTTCTTT
TRBJ2-3,NA,TRBV11-3,NA,CASSLGAGVQDTQYF,TGTGCCAGCAGCTTAGGGGCCGGGGTACAAGATACGCAGTATTTT
TRBJ2-7,once,TRBV2,TRBD1,CASRTGTGGFEQYF,TGTGCCAGCAGGACCGGGACAGGGGGCTTCGAGCAGTACTTC
TRBJ2-7,NA,TRBV18,TRBD2,CASSPTSGAASYEQYF,TGTGCCAGCTCACCAACTAGCGGGGCCGCTTCCTACGAGCAGTACTTC
TRBJ2-7,NA,TRBV4-1,NA,CASSQGLRANEQYF,TGCGCCAGCAGCCAAGGATTGCGGGCCAACGAGCAGTACTTC
TRBJ2-3,NA,TRBV28,TRBD1,CASIPRDRSTDTQYF,TGTGCCAGCATTCCGAGGGACAGGAGCACAGATACGCAGTATTTT
TRBJ2-1,NA,TRBV11-1,TRBD1,CASSLGDRVTYNEQFF,TGTGCCAGCAGCTTAGGCGACAGGGTAACCTACAATGAGCAGTTCTTC
TRBJ1-1,NA,TRBV7-8,NA,CASSLGALNTEAFF,TGTGCCAGCAGCTTAGGGGCGTTGAACACTGAAGCTTTCTTT
TRBJ1-1,NA,TRBV4-1,NA,CASSSGGVAFF,TGCGCCAGCAGCTCCGGAGGCGTAGCTTTCTTT
TRBJ1-2,NA,TRBV5-4,TRBD1,CASSFFGQGAGYGYTF,TGTGCCAGCAGCTTTTTCGGACAGGGGGCGGGCTATGGCTACACCTTC
TRBJ2-2,NA,TRBV5-1,NA,CASSLWDTNPGELFF,TGCGCCAGCAGCTTGTGGGACACCAACCCCGGGGAGCTGTTTTTT
TRBJ2-7,NA,TRBV19,TRBD1,CASTDRYKQYF,TGTGCCAGTACGGACAGGTACAAGCAGTACTTC
TRBJ2-2,NA,TRBV10-2,TRBD2,CASSPTSGVARNTGELFF,TGCGCCAGCAGTCCGACTAGCGGGGTAGCGCGGAACACCGGGGAGCTGTTTTTT
TRBJ1-5,NA,TRBV6-5,TRBD1,CASETGGKPQHF,TGTGCCAGCGAGACAGGGGGCAAGCCCCAGCATTTT
TRBJ1-2,NA,TRBV7-2,NA,CASSLDARNYGYTF,TGTGCCAGCAGCTTAGATGCCCGAAACTATGGCTACACCTTC
TRBJ2-1,NA,TRBV27,NA,CASSLTPRGRAYNEQFF,TGTGCCAGCAGTCTAACACCCAGGGGACGTGCCTACAATGAGCAGTTCTTC
TRBJ2-1,once,TRBV24-1,TRBD2,CATSGLAGGYNEQFF,TGTGCCACCAGTGGGCTAGCGGGAGGGTACAATGAGCAGTTCTTC
TRBJ1-3,NA,TRBV9,NA,CASSVGGSLLGNTIYF,TGTGCCAGCAGCGTAGGGGGCAGCCTACTGGGAAACACCATATATTTT
TRBJ2-1,NA,TRBV6-5,NA,CASHFYNEQFF,TGTGCCAGCCACTTTTACAATGAGCAGTTCTTC
TRBJ2-7,NA,TRBV7-9,NA,CASSLTAYEQYF,TGTGCCAGCAGCTTAACCGCTTACGAGCAGTACTTC
TRBJ2-3,NA,TRBV6-5,NA,CASSPTGRHTDTQYF,TGTGCCAGCAGTCCTACAGGACGGCACACAGATACGCAGTATTTT